This T cell receptor beta chain was recorded in a study of CD8+ T cells in alopecia areata. Background on the study: Severity in treated patients was scored by percentage of scalp area affected.

The treatment was: oral pan-JAK inhibitor, 5-10 mg twice daily. The authors sorted CD4+ and CD8+ T cells from PBMCs. With 4 bases clipped from V and 6 bases from J, the junction kept 4 bases outside the gene matches. The germline V gene has CDR1 WSHSY and CDR2 SAAADI. The CDR3 has 13 residues. cDNA reverse transcribed from extracted RNA served as the sequencing template. Only in-frame clones appear in the TCRdb table, and some are missing; sequencing was by immunoSEQ multiplex PCR. The table has nearly 95,000 clones, about 70% seen once. Whole-study findings and limits: In scalp and blood, many expanded lesional clones persisted during tofacitinib. Normal scalp had lower clonality than lesional scalp, with alopecia totalis/universalis lesions showing this most strongly.

A word on this clone: Its target is unknown.

The material sequenced was CD8+ T cells sorted from blood, taken around week 44, from a patient treated with tofacitinib. J is TRBJ2-3 and V is TRBV10-2, with 7 bases matching TRBD1. The receptor was derived from a human donor with alopecia areata. The DNA for the CDR3 is TGCGCCAGCAGTGGCAGGGGGTGGGATACGCAGTATTTT. As protein: CASSGRGWDTQYF.